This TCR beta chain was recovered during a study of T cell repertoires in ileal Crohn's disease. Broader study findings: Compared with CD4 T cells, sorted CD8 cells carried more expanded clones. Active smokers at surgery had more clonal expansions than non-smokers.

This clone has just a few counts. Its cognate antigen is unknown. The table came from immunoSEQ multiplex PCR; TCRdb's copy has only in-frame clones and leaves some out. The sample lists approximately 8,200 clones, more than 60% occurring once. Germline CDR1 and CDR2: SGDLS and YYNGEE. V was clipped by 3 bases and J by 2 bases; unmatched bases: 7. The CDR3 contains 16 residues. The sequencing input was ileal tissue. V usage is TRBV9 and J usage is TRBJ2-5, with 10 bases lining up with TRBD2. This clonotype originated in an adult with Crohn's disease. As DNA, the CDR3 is TGTGCCAGCAGCGCGAGCGGGGGGGCGGGTCAAGAGACCCAGTACTTC. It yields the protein CASSASGGAGQETQYF.